Only one count was recorded for the clone carrying this TCR beta chain. This entry comes from a study of shared T cell receptors in the human thymus. With 0 bases removed from V and 8 bases from J, the gap between germline ends came to 24 bases. CDR1 and CDR2 from the germline V gene are SGHDT and YYEEEE. CDR3 length equals 18 residues. Assay: immunoSEQ multiplex PCR; the TCRdb copy retains only in-frame clones and omits some. Among roughly 710,000 clones, 75% to 90% were seen once, and the ten largest hold 0.0095% to 0.011%. These same data were also listed under a study on human thymus T cells. That report adds: Corrective cardiac surgery supplied the resected thymus tissue. Within thymic and blood repertoires, V and J gene usage appeared to be biased.

Sample: thymocytes. The gene calls are TRBV5-6 and TRBJ2-1, with a possible D match to TRBD2 (5 bases). The receptor comes from a girl under three years old with a congenital heart defect. The CDR3 DNA reads as TGTGCCAGCAGCTTGGAGCGTCCAGCGGCGCTCTACGGGGATGAGCAGTTCTTC. This sequence encodes CASSLERPAALYGDEQFF.